This TCR beta chain emerged from a study of identical twins (dated by TCRdb to 2016 to 2018). For the study in its entirety: To test whether fetal clonotypes persist, the study used deep sequencing on TCR alpha and beta repertoires from monozygotic twins, unrelated adults of various ages, and cord blood. To rule out contamination, replicate twin experiments were performed at different times with different library preparation protocols.

This clonotype was seen once. The target of this receptor is not known. At one of its ends the junction is not consistent with the germline gene, which may arise from a read error. All donors were healthy Caucasians. The germline V gene (reference sequence) gives CDR1 as SGHKS and CDR2 as YYEKEE. The CDR3 goes from the cysteine to the phenylalanine over 13 residues. Here the CDR3 DNA is all that survives: 39 bases in frame from base 1. The paper's findings and limits, for the study overall: Compared with coincidental sharing between unrelated individuals, an excess of low generation-probability sequences was observed among out-of-frame TCR alpha sequences shared between twins. Because the same donors could not be followed over many years, the conclusions depended on cross-sectional statistical analysis. Invariant T cells such as MAIT and iNKT could partly confound zero-insertion analyses, although diverse VJ usage argued against such confounding for most clonotypes. In monozygotic twins, out-of-frame TCR alpha sharing was systematically underestimated by recombination models, although the models agreed with sharing between unrelated individuals. In beta out-of-frame sequences, excess twin sharing was weaker, because having fewer shared sequences lowered the signal-to-noise ratio. Fewer insertions were carried by abundant cord blood beta clonotypes; a weaker similar trend was observed in young adult naive repertoires, while no such trend was observed in memory repertoires.

The method was 5' RACE. The sequencing machine was an Illumina HiSeq 2000. Template switching added a universal primer binding site, and the final cDNA carried a unique molecular identifier that allowed TCR cDNA molecules to be counted accurately. Specific primers in the conserved constant-segment region were used to synthesize first-strand cDNA for TCR alpha and beta chains. To control for contamination, every cDNA library carried two barcodes: a SMART-Mk sample barcode plus Illumina barcodes. TruSeq adapter sequences along with Illumina sample barcodes were introduced in two successive PCR steps. The Illumina HiSeq platform was used with custom primers to sequence TCR alpha and beta cDNA libraries. As for the original processing: Raw reads were processed with MiGEC to extract unique molecular identifiers, and MiXCR was used to determine CDR3 positions. Recombination models were inferred per individual with the repgenHMM and IGoR tools using an EM algorithm. The analysis of shared clonotypes was done with the tcR package in R, with sharing normalized by the product of cloneset sizes. To study raw recombination free of thymic and clonal selection effects, out-of-frame nonproductive sequences were analyzed. Using fastp at Q25 and MiXCR, TCRdb reprocessed the public reads and kept productive beta chains. Every distinct CDR3 protein forms one entry, paired with its most common genes and DNA. Here the V and J calls rest on TCRdb's processing, not on the authors' analysis. This sample is represented by some 1,600,000 distinct CDR3 sequences; about 31% of them were singletons. The top ten hold around 0.25% of the sample.

Source material: cord blood. This TCR came from a newborn girl in good health. In this chain, TRBV5-5 is recombined with TRBJ1-2; the D gene is not confidently resolved. The nucleotide sequence reads as follows: TGTACCAGCAGCTCGGGGTTTGACTATGGCTACACCTTC. It is translated as CTSSSGFDYGYTF.